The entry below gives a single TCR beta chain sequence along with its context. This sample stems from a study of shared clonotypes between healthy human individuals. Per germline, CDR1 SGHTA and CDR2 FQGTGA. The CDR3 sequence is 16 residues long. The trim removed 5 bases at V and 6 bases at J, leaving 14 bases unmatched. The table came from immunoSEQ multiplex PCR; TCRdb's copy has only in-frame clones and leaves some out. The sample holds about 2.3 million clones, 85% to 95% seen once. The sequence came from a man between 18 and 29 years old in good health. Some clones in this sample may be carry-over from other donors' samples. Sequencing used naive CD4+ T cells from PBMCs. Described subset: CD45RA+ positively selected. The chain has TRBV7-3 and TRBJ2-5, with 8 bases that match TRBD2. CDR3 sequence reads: CASSQNISGNGKTQYF. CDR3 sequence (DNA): TGTGCCAGCAGCCAAAACATTAGCGGGAATGGGAAGACCCAGTACTTC.